The 25 T cell receptor beta chains presented below share a single source sample, sequenced in a study of glioma-infiltrating T cells. The iRepertoire nested amplicon-rescue multiplex PCR amplified TCR alpha and beta CDR3s from RNA. TCRdb ran MiXCR on the multiplex PCR reads and lists one entry per CDR3 protein. This table has 3,000 to 3,500 distinct CDR3 sequences, approximately 83% appearing once. The sequenced sample was glioma tissue, nonneoplastic brain tissue, or PBMCs (not recorded which). The receptors were sampled from a human donor with low-grade glioma or glioblastoma, undergoing nonglioma brain surgery, or in good health (not recorded which).

Comments on this clonotype: Being off target in a library aimed at alpha chains, this beta chain has a size of little meaning. V and J are TRBV15 and TRBJ2-5, with unresolved D. CDR1 is LNHNV and CDR2 is YYDKDF in the germline V gene (reference sequence). CDR3 size: 14 residues. V was shortened by 2 bases and J by 4 bases, with 11 bases between the two germline ends. In DNA, the CDR3 is TGTGCCACCAGCAGACCCGCGGTGGGAGAGACCCAGTACTTC. Amino acid sequence: CATSRPAVGETQYF.

Regarding this clonotype: Little can be read into the size of this beta chain, an off-target read in a library designed for alpha chains. The rearrangement joins TRBV2 to TRBJ2-1, with TRBD1 identical over 7 bases. Losses at the gene ends were 7 bases for V and 6 bases for J; bases not matched to a gene: 6. The CDR3 covers 13 residues. CDR1 and CDR2 (germline): SNHLY, FYNNEI. For the CDR3, the DNA is TGTGCCAGCAACCCAGACAGGGCCAATGAGCAGTTCTTC. Translated: CASNPDRANEQFF. Based on the CDR3 plus reference TRBV2 and TRBJ2-1, the full variable domain is EPEVTQTPSHQVTQMGQEVILRCVPISNHLYFYWYRQILGQKVEFLVSFYNNEISEKSEIFDDQFSVERPDGSNFTLKIRSTKLEDSAMYFCASNPDRANEQFFGPGTRLTVL.

A remark on this clonotype: A library prepared for alpha chains yielded this beta chain as an off-target read; its size is of little meaning. The chain carries TRBV20-1 and TRBJ1-5, with no clear D. CDR3 size: 16 residues. Germline assignment: CDR1 DFQATT and CDR2 SNEGSKA (reference sequence). V was cut by 5 bases and J by 3 bases, with 20 bases left in between. CDR3 region: CSAPQGSPESNQPQHF. In DNA form, the CDR3 reads TGCAGTGCTCCACAAGGGAGTCCAGAATCCAATCAGCCCCAGCATTTT.

On this clonotype: This beta chain appears as a stray read in a library generated for alpha chains; its size is not informative. The V gene is TRBV7-2, the J gene TRBJ1-6, with TRBD1 identical over 10 bases. The length of the CDR3 is 15 residues. Germline CDR1 SGHTA, CDR2 FQGNSA. V lost 3 bases and J lost 7; bases outside the gene matches: 3. This CDR3 reads CASSLGQGRNSPLHF. CDR3 bases: TGTGCCAGCAGCTTGGGACAGGGGCGGAATTCACCCCTCCACTTT. The full variable domain, its missing parts supplied by reference TRBV7-2 and TRBJ1-6, is GAGVSQSPSNKVTEKGKDVELRCDPISGHTALYWYRQSLGQGLEFLIYFQGNSAPDKSGLPSDRFSAERTGGSVSTLTIQRTQQEDSAVYLCASSLGQGRNSPLHFGNGTRLTVT.

About this clonotype: Found in a library prepared for alpha chains, this beta chain is an off-target read, and its abundance has little meaning. V is TRBV6-2 or TRBV6-3 and J is TRBJ1-2, with D maybe TRBD1 (6 bases). V lost 5 bases to trimming and J lost 7 bases, with 14 bases between them. This CDR3 comprises 13 residues. Germline assignment: CDR1 MNHEY and CDR2 SVGEGT. The CDR3 coding sequence is TGTGCCAGCAGTCAAAACAGGGAAGGTGGCTACACCTTC. This codes for CASSQNREGGYTF.

Points on this clonotype: Relative to the germline gene, one junction end is altered; a read error may explain this. A library made for alpha chains picked up this beta chain off target, so its size means little. J is TRBJ2-3 and V is TRBV20-1; no reliable D call. The V gene's germline CDR1 is DFQATT and CDR2 SNEGSKA (reference sequence). The CDR3 covers 10 residues. The CDR3 loop reads CSASRDTQYF. The CDR3 DNA is TGCAGTGCTAGCAGAGATACGCAGTATTTT.

As regards this clonotype: A library made for alpha chains picked up this beta chain off target, so its size means little. The chain joins TRBV6-9 to TRBJ2-1; TRBD1 might be the D (6 bases). Germline V gene sequence: CDR1 MNHGY, CDR2 SVAAGI. This CDR3 has 15 residues. V lost 3 bases to trimming and J lost 7 bases, with 16 bases between them. CDR3 sequence: CASSYEFPGQNEQFF. CDR3 in DNA: TGTGCCAGCAGTTACGAGTTCCCAGGACAGAATGAGCAGTTCTTC.

Turning to this clonotype: This beta chain is off target for a library built for alpha chains, so its abundance means little. J is TRBJ2-5 and V is TRBV6-1, with D possibly TRBD1 on 6 matching bases. The germline CDR1 and CDR2 sequences are MNHNS and SASEGT. With 10 bases removed from V and 3 bases from J, the gap between germline ends came to 12 bases. The CDR3 runs 12 residues. The CDR3 sequence is CAISGVEETQYF. The DNA of the CDR3 is TGTGCCATCTCAGGGGTAGAAGAGACCCAGTACTTC.

Remarks on this clonotype: Little can be read into the size of this beta chain, an off-target read in a library designed for alpha chains. V is TRBV6-2 or TRBV6-3 and J is TRBJ1-2; 9 nucleotides agree with TRBD1. Germline CDR1 MNHEY, CDR2 SVGEGT. The CDR3 totals 12 residues. The V segment lost 6 bases and the J segment 8 bases; nucleotides outside the gene matches: 4. The DNA for the CDR3 is TGTGCCAGCAGAACGGGACAGGGCGGCTACACCTTC. Translated, it gives CASRTGQGGYTF.

With respect to this clonotype: Being off target in a library aimed at alpha chains, this beta chain has a size of little meaning. The chain links TRBV28 to TRBJ2-1; D not resolved. Trimming removed 3 bases at V and 4 bases at J, with 4 bases between. Germline V lookup: CDR1 MDHEN, CDR2 SYDVKM. The CDR3 totals 12 residues. The CDR3 nucleotides are TGTGCCAGCAGTTTTCGATACAATGAGCAGTTCTTC. Translation: CASSFRYNEQFF. The variable domain in full, completed from reference TRBV28 and TRBJ2-1, reads DVKVTQSSRYLVKRTGEKVFLECVQDMDHENMFWYRQDPGLGLRLIYFSYDVKMKEKGDIPEGYSVSREKKERFSLILESASTNQTSMYLCASSFRYNEQFFGPGTRLTVL.

Comment on this clonotype: With the library built for alpha chains, this beta chain is off target and its frequency is not meaningful. The rearrangement joins TRBV27 to TRBJ1-6; TRBD1 is a possible D gene (6 bases). This CDR3 is built from 15 residues. Deletions cut 2 bases from V and 14 bases from J, with 19 bases between. Germline V CDR1 and CDR2: MNHEY, SMNVEV (reference sequence). In nucleotides, the CDR3 is TGTGCCAGCAGTTTAGGGTCTGCAGGGGTCCTCTCCCTCCACTTT. As protein: CASSLGSAGVLSLHF.

As regards this clonotype: Being off target in a library aimed at alpha chains, this beta chain has a size of little meaning. V usage is TRBV9 and J usage is TRBJ2-1, with a tentative D call TRBD2 (5 bases). Trimming cost V 0 bases and J 2 bases, with 9 bases left between them. The germline V gene encodes CDR1 SGDLS and CDR2 YYNGEE. The CDR3 is 15 residues long. The CDR3 DNA reads as TGTGCCAGCAGCGTAGAGGGAGTCACCTACAATGAGCAGTTCTTC. Its translation is CASSVEGVTYNEQFF.

As for this clonotype: Little can be read into the size of this beta chain, an off-target read in a library designed for alpha chains. The chain links TRBV29-1 to TRBJ1-6, with 7 positions matching TRBD1. The junction had 8 bases not matched to a gene; V was cut back by 6 bases and J by 6 bases. Looked up from germline, CDR1 is SQVTM and CDR2 is ANQGSEA. The CDR3 sequence is 14 residues long. The chain's CDR3 is CSVRDRASNSPLHF. CDR3 nucleotide sequence: TGCAGCGTACGGGACAGAGCGAGTAATTCACCCCTCCACTTT.

Concerning this clonotype itself: One end of the junction does not line up with germline, which may come from a read error. This beta chain is off target for a library built for alpha chains, so its abundance means little. The V and J genes are TRBV19 and TRBJ2-1, with TRBD1 as a possible D gene (5 bases). Germline CDR1 and CDR2: LNHDA and SQIVND (reference sequence). The CDR3 is made up of 15 amino acids. The DNA for the CDR3 is TGTGCCAGTAGTATAAGCCCGACAGCCTACAATGAGCAGCTCTTC. Its translation: CASSISPTAYNEQLF.

This clonotype has just a few counts. This beta chain came through as a stray read in a library set up for alpha chains, and its size says little. The chain's CDR3 is CASSEFPRRTDNEQFF. The CDR3 nucleotides are TGTGCCAGCAGTGAATTTCCGCGCCGGACAGACAATGAGCAGTTCTTC. The V gene is TRBV6-1, the J gene TRBJ2-1, with D perhaps matching TRBD1 (6 bases). The V gene's germline CDR1 is MNHNS and CDR2 SASEGT. V dropped 2 bases and J dropped 5 bases, with 16 bases sitting between them. The CDR3 extends over 16 amino acids.

With regard to this clonotype: The library was built for alpha chains, so this beta chain is an off-target read and its size means little. V usage is TRBV27 and J usage is TRBJ2-7; 7 bases fit TRBD1. The CDR3 runs to 15 residues. Germline V CDR1 and CDR2: MNHEY, SMNVEV (reference sequence). The junction had 14 bases not matched to a gene; V was cut back by 5 bases and J by 7 bases. CDR3 sequence: CASSPLDRPLQEQYF. In DNA, the CDR3 is TGTGCCAGCAGTCCATTGGACAGGCCCCTCCAAGAGCAGTACTTC.

As concerns this clonotype: In a library made to pick up alpha chains, this beta chain is a stray read with a size that means little. The rearrangement links TRBV27 to TRBJ2-1, with 10 bases that match TRBD2. CDR1 is MNHEY and CDR2 is SMNVEV in the germline V gene (reference sequence). V shed 8 bases, J shed 5 bases, and the junction held 15 bases outside the gene matches. The CDR3 loop spans 17 amino acids. The CDR3, as DNA: TGTGCCAGCCGAAAACGCCCCTCTAGCGGGAGCCACAATGAGCAGTTCTTC. Protein product: CASRKRPSSGSHNEQFF.

On this clonotype: In this CDR3 the conserved last residue, phenylalanine or tryptophan, is missing, so a read error is likely. Within a library made for alpha chains, this beta chain is off target, and its count is uninformative. This chain connects TRBV28 to TRBJ1-2; 9 bases map to TRBD1. Germline trimming cut 6 bases from V and 3 bases from J; bases unmatched to any gene: 5. The CDR3 totals 14 residues. Germline V gene sequence: CDR1 MDHEN, CDR2 SYDVKM. Here the CDR3 reads CASRFDRGDYGYTL. In nucleotides, the CDR3 is TGTGCCAGCAGGTTCGACAGGGGGGACTATGGCTACACCTTA.

A word on this clonotype: The library was prepared for alpha chains; this beta chain is a stray read, so its frequency means little. This chain links TRBV20-1 with TRBJ2-1, with D possibly being TRBD1 or TRBD2 (5 bases each). Germline CDR1 DFQATT, CDR2 SNEGSKA (reference sequence). There are 13 residues in the CDR3. Trimming shortened V by 1 base and J by 1 base, and 5 bases separated the two germline ends. This CDR3 is CSARGGSYNEQFF. The CDR3 DNA sequence: TGCAGTGCTAGAGGGGGGTCCTACAATGAGCAGTTCTTC.

About this clonotype: Found in a library prepared for alpha chains, this beta chain is an off-target read, and its abundance has little meaning. The rearrangement uses TRBV6-1 and TRBJ2-1; possible D gene TRBD1, 6 bases. V was clipped by 0 bases and J by 6 bases, with 12 bases between them. This CDR3 region has 15 residues. The germline V gene encodes CDR1 MNHNS and CDR2 SASEGT. CDR3 coding DNA: TGTGCCAGCAGTGAAGCGGGGGCCTCAGGCAATGAGCAGTTCTTC. Translated: CASSEAGASGNEQFF.

With respect to this clonotype: This beta chain is a stray sequence in a library constructed for alpha chains; its clone size is not meaningful. The chain links TRBV28 to TRBJ1-2, with TRBD1 matching over 9 bases. CDR3 length: 13 residues. Unmatched junction bases numbered 2, after V lost 4 bases and J lost 5 bases. In germline, CDR1 is MDHEN, CDR2 SYDVKM. CDR3 nucleotide sequence: TGTGCCAGCAGTTATGACAGGGGGTATGGCTACACCTTC. Its translation: CASSYDRGYGYTF.

Note on this clonotype: Within a library made for alpha chains, this beta chain is off target, and its count is uninformative. This chain links TRBV28 with TRBJ2-1; no clear D. V was cut by 6 bases and J by 4 bases, with 13 bases left in between. The CDR3 covers 14 residues. CDR1 MDHEN and CDR2 SYDVKM come from the germline V gene. The chain's CDR3 is CASRGNRYYNEQFF. The CDR3, as DNA: TGTGCCAGCAGGGGGAATAGATATTACAATGAGCAGTTCTTC.

In the case of this clonotype: This beta chain is a stray read from a library made for alpha chains; its abundance is not meaningful. The rearrangement links TRBV27 to TRBJ2-3; no clear D. This CDR3 region has 14 residues. In germline, CDR1 is MNHEY, CDR2 SMNVEV (reference sequence). V lost 3 bases and J 4 bases, leaving 11 bases between the germline ends. CDR3 coding DNA: TGTGCCAGCAGTTTGAACAGTCCCGCAGATACGCAGTATTTT. Amino acid sequence: CASSLNSPADTQYF.

About this clonotype itself: A library made for alpha chains picked up this beta chain off target, so its size means little. The chain has TRBV6-2 or TRBV6-3 and TRBJ2-5, with 10 bases lining up with TRBD2. The CDR3 is made up of 14 amino acids. J lost 4 bases, V lost 7 bases, and 6 bases had no gene match. CDR1 MNHEY and CDR2 SVGEGT come from the germline V gene. CDR3 region: CASTLAGVGETQYF. In nucleotides, the CDR3 is TGTGCCAGCACCCTAGCGGGAGTTGGAGAGACCCAGTACTTC.

About this clonotype: Since it is a stray read in a library aimed at alpha chains, this beta chain has a size that is not meaningful. The rearrangement uses TRBV6-2 or TRBV6-3 and TRBJ2-3; 11 nucleotides agree with TRBD2. Trimming took 2 bases from V and 0 from J; bases not matched to a gene: 13. The CDR3 consists of 20 residues. CDR1 and CDR2 from the germline V gene are MNHEY and SVGEGT. This CDR3 is CASSYARTGRLAGSTDTQYF. In DNA form, the CDR3 reads TGTGCCAGCAGTTACGCAAGGACAGGCCGACTAGCGGGAAGCACAGATACGCAGTATTTT.